Detailed here is one T cell receptor (beta chain). The data were obtained in a study of T cell changes during pregnancy in multiple sclerosis. Profiled with immunoSEQ multiplex PCR; TCRdb holds only in-frame clones, not every one. Here the sample spans more than 70,000 clones, 85% to 95% being singletons. CDR1 and CDR2 from the germline V gene are SEHNR and FQNEAQ (reference sequence). With V trimmed by 3 bases and J by 5 bases, 4 bases remained unmatched. This CDR3 has 15 amino acids. The TCR was taken from a female donor with multiple sclerosis, enrolled in a pregnancy study. The sample here was peripheral blood, taken before pregnancy. The chain uses TRBV7-9 and TRBJ1-4; TRBD1 matches at 9 bases. The CDR3 loop is CASSFGQGSNEKLFF. The DNA for the CDR3 is TGTGCCAGCAGCTTCGGACAGGGGAGCAATGAAAAACTGTTTTTT.